The entry below gives a single T cell receptor beta chain sequence along with its context. Its cognate antigen has yet to be identified. The record has no base qualities; no much larger clone is one base away. From each donor, a single peripheral blood sample of about 110 mL on average was drawn into heparinised tubes. A BD FACSAria II and a panel including CD45RO, CCR7, CD25, CD127, CD95 and CD27 were used to sort naive, central memory, regulatory and stem cell-like memory CD4+ T cells. Every sorted population had a purity above 95%. PBMCs were isolated right away by Lymphoprep density gradient centrifugation and were stained directly, without culture. So that batch effects would be minimized, each experiment stained and sorted samples in pairs, pairing one healthy donor with one patient. The data belong to a study of beta chain features in type 1 diabetes (dated by TCRdb to between 2017 and 2018). As for the study more broadly: Patients and healthy donors did not differ in mean age, gender distribution, total cell number or subset yield. Naive and central memory subsets were obtained from all 30 or so donors, but regulatory and stem cell-like memory subsets were isolated from only 8 patients and about eight healthy donors. The study compared the TCRB repertoires of sorted circulating CD4+ T cell subsets in recently diagnosed type 1 diabetes patients with those in matched healthy donors. A total of around 100 million sorted cells were examined across all samples, and RNA yield correlated strongly with the number of cells per subset.

All of the isolated RNA was reverse transcribed with the High Capacity cDNA Reverse Transcription Kit, so expressed TCRB transcripts were sequenced. Deep immunoSEQ sequencing was performed on naive, central memory and regulatory T cell samples, with an average of approximately 4 million total reads per sample. After sorted cells were lysed in RLT buffer, RNA was extracted with DNase-treated RNeasy Micro or Mini kits, with the choice depending on cell number. Each cell subset was processed separately to prevent cross-contamination, with patient and healthy donor samples processed together. The immunoSEQ multiplex PCR was used to amplify TCRB sequences from cDNA, yielding 87-bp fragments that span the CDR3 region. The amplicons were sequenced using the Illumina HiSeq platform. The authors' pipeline ran thus. PCR bias was computationally corrected using synthetic template baselines, reads within Hamming distance 2 were collapsed, and singletons that could not be merged were discarded. Reads were aligned to IMGT to assign V, D and J genes, CDR3 length, and insertions or deletions at six rearrangement sites. Within each subset, clonotype counts were normalized to the number of sorted cells before true diversity and Gini coefficients were calculated with the tcR R package. The overlap coefficient, calculated on TCRB nucleotide sequences, was used to quantify repertoire sharing. Out-of-frame TCRB sequences from naive cells were analyzed to stand in for the pre-selection repertoire. The source is immuneACCESS, and TCRdb retained only in-frame sequences with V and J called. Part of the clones is not carried over; for the studies checked, unresolved V genes explain less than half of this, and the remainder is unexplained. The V and J calls and clone size are taken from that table; D and trimming were inferred from the DNA. The sample yields hundreds of thousands of clones; over 9.5% were counted once. The ten largest account for approximately 0.01% of the sample.

Summary of the overall study and its limitations: Shorter templates might be favored by PCR, yet because patient and control samples were amplified and corrected together, any such skew would affect both groups equally. Because cDNA was sequenced instead of genomic DNA, activated cells with high expression could be over-represented, although the groups did not differ in activation or CD3 levels. At VDJ recombination sites, patients with type 1 diabetes made fewer insertions and deleted more nucleotides, a pattern implying thymic rearrangement abnormalities. Naive, central memory and regulatory TCRB repertoires appeared more similar among patients than among healthy donors. In all four CD4+ subsets, TCRB CDR3 length was moderately but significantly shorter in type 1 diabetes patients. Because small numbers of individuals were included in the HLA sub-analyses, any influence of HLA type on TCRB rearrangement was left unresolved.

V and J lose 1 base and 2 bases, and a span of 5 bases separates them. The germline V gene specifies SGHVS as CDR1 and FQNEAQ as CDR2. Counted from cysteine to phenylalanine, this CDR3 has 14 amino acids. Here the CDR3 DNA is all that survives: 42 bases in frame from base 1. The specimen sequenced was naive CD4+ T cells from blood. The sample's cell subset or site label, decoded: true naive CD4+ T cells. The TCR was taken from a woman aged 18-35 years with type 1 diabetes. The chain is encoded by TRBV7-8 joined to TRBJ2-2; no D gene can be assigned with confidence. The DNA reads as follows: TGTGCCAGCAGCTTAGAGAGAAACACCGGGGAGCTGTTTTTT. Translated, it reads CASSLERNTGELFF.